One and the same sample provided the 13 T cell receptor beta chains below, sequenced in a study of T cell responses to AZD1222 COVID-19 vaccine. The data were produced by immunoSEQ multiplex PCR, yet TCRdb's version contains in-frame clones alone and is incomplete. In the table there are about 94,000 clones, more than 75% of which are singletons. Sequenced material: peripheral blood, taken 28 days after the second AZD1222 dose. These receptor sequences come from an adult who received the AZD1222 COVID-19 vaccine.

V usage is TRBV27 and J usage is TRBJ1-1; no clear D. The CDR3 extends over 15 amino acids. CDR1 is MNHEY and CDR2 is SMNVEV in the germline V gene (reference sequence). With 2 bases removed from V and 4 bases from J, the gap between germline ends came to 14 bases. The DNA of the CDR3 is TGTGCCAGCAGTTTAGGGGAGCCCTTGAGCACTGAAGCTTTCTTT. Its translation: CASSLGEPLSTEAFF.

V is TRBV6-5 and J is TRBJ1-4; D is unresolved. This CDR3 is built from 15 residues. Germline V gene lookup returns CDR1 MNHEY and CDR2 SVGAGI. Trimming removed 8 bases at V and 7 bases at J, with 20 bases between. CDR3 loop: CASGNTDTFGEKLFF. The CDR3 region has the DNA TGTGCCAGCGGCAACACGGATACTTTCGGTGAAAAACTGTTTTTT.

V gene TRBV18 combines with J gene TRBJ2-1; D is uncertain. This CDR3 spans 10 amino acids. Germline V gives CDR1 KGHSH, CDR2 LQKENI. V lost 6 bases, J lost 5 bases, and 2 bases lay in between. The CDR3 spells CASSHNEQFF. The CDR3 bases are TGTGCCAGCTCGCACAATGAGCAGTTCTTC.

The J gene is TRBJ2-7, the V gene TRBV5-1; D is undetermined. The CDR3 totals 15 residues. Germline assignment: CDR1 SGHRS and CDR2 YFSETQ. V was shortened by 4 bases and J by 1 base, with 15 bases between the two germline ends. The CDR3 nucleotides read TGCGCCAGCAGCCTCCAGGAGAGCATTTCCTACGAGCAGTACTTC. This gives the protein CASSLQESISYEQYF.

A word on this clone: The junction departs from the called germline gene at one end, perhaps through a read error. V gene TRBV19 combines with J gene TRBJ1-1, with TRBD1 identical over 8 bases. The CDR3 has 14 amino acids. Germline assignment: CDR1 LNHDA and CDR2 SQIVND (reference sequence). In DNA form, the CDR3 reads TGTGCCAGTCGTCCCAGGGGGCTGAAGACTGAAGCTTTCTTT. It yields the protein CASRPRGLKTEAFF.

The chain is built from TRBV29-1 and TRBJ2-6, with 7 bases that match TRBD1. The V segment lost 6 bases and the J segment 4 bases; nucleotides outside the gene matches: 3. Germline CDR1 and CDR2: SQVTM and ANQGSEA. There are 13 residues in the CDR3. CDR3 DNA sequence: TGCAGCGTACAGGGGACCGGGGCCAACGTCCTGACTTTC. Translating it yields CSVQGTGANVLTF.

The V call is TRBV6-2 or TRBV6-3, the J call TRBJ2-1, with D possibly TRBD1 on 6 matching bases. The V end lost 2 bases, the J end lost 2 bases, and 19 bases lay between the germline ends. Germline loops: CDR1 MNHEY, CDR2 SVGEGT. The CDR3 loop spans 18 amino acids. CDR3: CASSYSATGYDPYNEQFF. Here the CDR3 DNA reads TGTGCCAGCAGTTACAGTGCCACAGGGTATGACCCCTACAATGAGCAGTTCTTC.

The rearrangement joins TRBV4-1 to TRBJ1-1, with D hard to call. V was cut by 0 bases and J by 1 base, with 9 bases left in between. CDR1 and CDR2 (germline): MGHRA, YSYEKL. This CDR3 contains 15 residues. The CDR3 DNA reads TGCGCCAGCAGCCAAGATTCGGCAGGGAACACTGAAGCTTTCTTT. Its translation is CASSQDSAGNTEAFF.

The gene calls are TRBV5-4 and TRBJ1-6; D gene unclear. V shed 2 bases and J shed 4 bases, with 10 bases lying between them. The CDR3 extends over 15 amino acids. Germline lookup yields CDR1 SGHNT and CDR2 YYREEE (reference sequence). The CDR3 nucleotides are TGTGCCAGCAGCTTAGGTCTACAGTATAATTCACCCCTCCACTTT. Its translation: CASSLGLQYNSPLHF.

The V and J genes are TRBV29-1 and TRBJ1-2; TRBD1 aligns across 7 bases. The V segment lost 6 bases and the J segment 8 bases; nucleotides outside the gene matches: 6. Germline V gene data show CDR1 as SQVTM and CDR2 as ANQGSEA. CDR3 length equals 11 residues. CDR3 bases: TGCAGCGTCGACAGGGTAGGCGGCTACACCTTC. Amino acid sequence: CSVDRVGGYTF.

The V call is TRBV4-1, the J call TRBJ2-5; D assignment may be TRBD1 or TRBD2 (5 bases each). CDR1 is MGHRA and CDR2 is YSYEKL in the germline V gene. This CDR3 is 21 amino acids long. Trimming stripped 0 bases from V and 5 bases from J, with 31 bases between. CDR3 bases: TGCGCCAGCAGCCAAGATGGAAATCGGTCGCAAGGCCTAGCAGGGCGGGAGACCCAGTACTTC. Its translation is CASSQDGNRSQGLAGRETQYF.

The J gene is TRBJ1-1, the V gene TRBV5-4, with TRBD1 identical over 8 bases. From germline, CDR1 is SGHNT and CDR2 YYREEE (reference sequence). Unmatched junction bases numbered 9, after V lost 0 bases and J lost 11 bases. The CDR3 consists of 14 residues. The CDR3 spells CASSLAGQGGSAFF. The CDR3 nucleotides are TGTGCCAGCAGCTTGGCCGGACAGGGTGGCTCGGCTTTCTTT.

The genes are TRBV7-2 and TRBJ2-3; D is unclear. There are 12 residues in the CDR3. The ends were cut back, 3 bases at V and 9 bases at J, with 10 bases in the middle. Germline V gives CDR1 SGHTA, CDR2 FQGNSA. This CDR3 reads CASSFQWETQYF. The CDR3, as DNA: TGTGCCAGCAGCTTTCAGTGGGAAACGCAGTATTTT.